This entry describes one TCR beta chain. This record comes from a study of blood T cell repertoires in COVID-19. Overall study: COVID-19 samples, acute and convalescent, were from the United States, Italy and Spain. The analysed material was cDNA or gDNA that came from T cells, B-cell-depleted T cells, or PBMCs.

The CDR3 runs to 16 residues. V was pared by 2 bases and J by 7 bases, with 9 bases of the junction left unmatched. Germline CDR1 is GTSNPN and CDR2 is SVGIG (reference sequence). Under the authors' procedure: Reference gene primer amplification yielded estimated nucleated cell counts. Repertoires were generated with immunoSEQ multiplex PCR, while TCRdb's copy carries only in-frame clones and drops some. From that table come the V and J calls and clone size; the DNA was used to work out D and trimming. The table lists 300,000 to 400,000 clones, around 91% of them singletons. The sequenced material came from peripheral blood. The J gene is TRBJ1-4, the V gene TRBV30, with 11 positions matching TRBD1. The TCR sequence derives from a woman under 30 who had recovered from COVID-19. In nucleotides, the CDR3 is TGTGCCTGGAGTCGGACAGGGGGCGCCCCTGTTGAAAAACTGTTTTTT. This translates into CAWSRTGGAPVEKLFF.